The source of this TCR beta chain is a study of shared clonotypes between healthy human individuals. The assay was immunoSEQ multiplex PCR, and TCRdb's table has in-frame clones only and misses some. The data hold 950,000 to 1,200,000 clones, with approximately 80% observed a single time. Caucasian adults residing in Nashville, Tennessee made up all the donors. CD4+ cells yielded CD45RA+ naive and CD45RA-negative memory subsets. The receptor comes from a man aged 18 to 30 in good health. Some clones in this sample may be carry-over from other donors' samples. The sequenced sample consisted of memory CD4+ T cells from PBMCs. Subset given: CD45RA-negative fraction.

The CDR3 region is CASSQDIRGRKAFF. Here the CDR3 DNA reads TGCGCCAGCAGCCAAGATATAAGGGGCAGAAAAGCTTTCTTT. The chain links TRBV4-3 to TRBJ1-1, with D possibly TRBD1 on 5 matching bases. From germline, CDR1 is LGHNA and CDR2 YSLEER. Trimming removed 0 bases from V and 9 bases from J, with 14 bases in between. The CDR3 length is 14 residues.